This entry describes one TCR beta chain. Its antigen is not identified. The data are from a study of cytomegalovirus exposure and HLA in healthy donors. Notes on the study in general: Association of a missense DCLRE1C variant with TCR beta V- and J-gene trimming was reported in a later analysis. CMV serostatus alone was available as immune exposure information.

The CDR3 is made up of 11 amino acids. Germline lookup yields CDR1 MNHEY and CDR2 SVGAGI. The V end was cut by 2 bases, the J end by 5 bases, with 3 bases between. 60 Vbeta and 13 Jbeta primers were used in PCR. In the authors' workflow: About 80 million unique TCR beta chains, around 10 million of them shared, were counted by a later analysis. Using immunoSEQ multiplex PCR, the repertoire was profiled, and TCRdb retains in-frame clones only, with some absent. That table is the source of V, J and clone size, and D and trimming were worked out from the DNA. Among roughly 190,000 clones, 8.5% to 10% were seen once, and the ten largest hold 1% to 1.5%.

The sequence came from a woman aged 25 to 39 in good health and CMV-seropositive. J is TRBJ2-5 and V is TRBV6-5; D uncertain. The sequenced material came from PBMCs. The CDR3 region is CASSYGETQYF. The CDR3 DNA sequence: TGTGCCAGCAGTTACGGCGAGACCCAGTACTTC.